This T cell receptor beta chain was recorded in a study of radiotherapy plus CTLA-4 blockade in lung cancer. Study-level information: Disease control was seen in roughly 30% of patients, objective responses in roughly 17%. Overall study findings and caveats: Expansion in blood of tumor-derived TCR clones was seen after radiotherapy plus ipilimumab.

About this clone: What it binds is not known.

This table comes from immunoSEQ multiplex PCR, and its TCRdb copy is limited to in-frame clones, with some not included. The table lists 75,000 to 80,000 clones, more than 75% of them singletons. With 3 bases removed from V and 4 bases from J, the gap between germline ends came to 20 bases. There are 16 residues in the CDR3. The germline gives CDR1 SGHRS, CDR2 YFSETQ. The genes are TRBV5-1 and TRBJ2-7; D tentatively fits TRBD1 or TRBD2 (5 bases each). The clonotype originates from a human donor with non-small cell lung cancer who had stable disease on radiotherapy plus ipilimumab. The specimen comprised peripheral blood, sampled from a patient treated with radiotherapy plus ipilimumab. The CDR3 protein is CASSSSTGTGNYEQYF. The CDR3 DNA follows: TGCGCCAGCAGCTCCTCCACCGGGACGGGCAATTACGAGCAGTACTTC.